This TCR beta chain was retrieved from a study of post-analysis software for immune sequencing data. Study at large: As for disease course, relapsing-remitting, secondary progressive and progressive-relapsing multiple sclerosis were all included. Study-wide results and caveats: A handful of TRBV segments were significantly more frequent in patients than in controls. TRBV5-6, TRBV5-1 and TRBV20-1 were among these segments.

V dropped 1 base and J dropped 10 bases, with 8 bases sitting between them. This CDR3 contains 12 residues. Germline-derived CDR1 and CDR2 are SEHNR and FQNEAQ (reference sequence). In this sample, this clonotype turned up a few times. Its antigen is unidentified. The TCR beta cDNA libraries contained unique molecular identifiers. MiXCR was run by TCRdb on the PCR reads, yielding one entry per CDR3 protein. The table has about 380,000 distinct CDR3 sequences, around 37% seen once; the top ten hold about an eighth. V is TRBV7-9 and J is TRBJ2-1; D is unclear. This receptor was identified in a girl aged 5 to 17 with multiple sclerosis. The material sequenced was blood. The CDR3 loop reads CASSLDYHEQFF. The CDR3 DNA is TGTGCCAGCAGCTTAGATTACCACGAGCAGTTCTTC.